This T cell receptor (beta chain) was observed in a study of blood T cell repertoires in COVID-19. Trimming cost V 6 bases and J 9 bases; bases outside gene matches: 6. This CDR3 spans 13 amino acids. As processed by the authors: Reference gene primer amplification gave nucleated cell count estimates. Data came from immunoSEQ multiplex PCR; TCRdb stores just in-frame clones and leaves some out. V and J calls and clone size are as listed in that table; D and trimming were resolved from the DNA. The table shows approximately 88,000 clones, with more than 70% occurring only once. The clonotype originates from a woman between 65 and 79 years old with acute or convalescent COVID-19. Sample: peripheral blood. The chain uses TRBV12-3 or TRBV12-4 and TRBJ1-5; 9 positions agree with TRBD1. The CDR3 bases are TGTGCCAGCAGGCGACAGGGGGATTGGCCCCAGCATTTT. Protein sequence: CASRRQGDWPQHF.